This TCR beta chain was observed in a study of early T cells in non-severe SARS-CoV-2 infection. Unique molecular identifiers tagged individual cDNA molecules. In TCRdb, the 5' RACE reads were re-called with MiXCR into one record per CDR3 protein. The table lists about 31,000 distinct CDR3 sequences, roughly 5.7% of them singletons, with about a fifth in the top ten. This receptor was taken from an adult who was a healthcare worker with PCR-confirmed SARS-CoV-2 infection or an uninfected control (not recorded which). Sequenced sample: whole blood.

The CDR3 DNA follows: TGTGCCAGCATGACGGCGACGGGTGAGCAGTTCTTC. Translated: CASMTATGEQFF. The chain uses TRBV12-3 or TRBV12-4 and TRBJ2-1; no reliable D call. Between the trimmed V and J ends, which lost 7 bases and 9 bases, there was a span of 13 bases. CDR3 length equals 12 residues.